The 3 T cell receptor beta chains given below trace back to one sample, sequenced in a study of CD8 T cells in acute hepatitis C reinfection. Time point reported: naive CD8 control sorted from an acute-time-point sample. The data were produced by immunoSEQ multiplex PCR, yet TCRdb's version contains in-frame clones alone and is incomplete. The sample carries about 38,000 clones, 80% to 90% recorded once. Specimen: naive CD8+ T cells from PBMCs. These TCRs come from a woman between 18 and 29 years old who spontaneously cleared hepatitis C infection.

The chain couples TRBV5-4 to TRBJ1-4; 9 nucleotides agree with TRBD1. The CDR3 has 15 residues. The ends lost 4 bases at V and 7 bases at J; junction bases unmatched: 8. Germline V lookup: CDR1 SGHNT, CDR2 YYREEE (reference sequence). This CDR3 is CASSGRDRDPEKLFF. As DNA, the CDR3 is TGTGCCAGCAGCGGAAGGGACAGGGATCCTGAAAAACTGTTTTTT. Using reference TRBV5-4 and TRBJ1-4 for the parts outside the CDR3, the full variable domain is ETGVTQSPTHLIKTRGQQVTLRCSSQSGHNTVSWYQQALGQGPQFIFQYYREEENGRGNFPPRFSGLQFPNYSSELNVNALELDDSALYLCASSGRDRDPEKLFFGSGTQLSVL.

The chain uses TRBV27 and TRBJ2-7; D not certain. Germline CDR1 and CDR2: MNHEY and SMNVEV (reference sequence). CDR3 size: 14 residues. Trimming stripped 0 bases from V and 4 bases from J, with 10 bases between. For the CDR3, the DNA is TGTGCCAGCAGTTTATCGGCCTCCGAGTACGAGCAGTACTTC. Residues: CASSLSASEYEQYF.

The CDR3 region has the DNA TGTGCTAGTGGTTTGCATCATACATATTTT. As protein: CASGLHHTYF. The chain carries TRBV12-5 and TRBJ2-3, with D unclear. The ends were cut back, 2 bases at V and 15 bases at J, with 9 bases in the middle. CDR3 size: 10 residues. The V gene's germline CDR1 is LGHNT and CDR2 FRNRAP.